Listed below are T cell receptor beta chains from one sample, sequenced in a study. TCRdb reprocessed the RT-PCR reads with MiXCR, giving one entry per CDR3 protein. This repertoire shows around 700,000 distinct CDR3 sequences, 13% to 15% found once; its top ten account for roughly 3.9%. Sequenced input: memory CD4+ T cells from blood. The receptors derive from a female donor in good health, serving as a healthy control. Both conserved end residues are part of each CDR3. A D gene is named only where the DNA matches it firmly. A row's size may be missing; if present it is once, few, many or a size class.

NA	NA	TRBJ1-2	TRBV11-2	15	TGTGCCAGCAGCTTAGTTTCAGAGGGGGGCTATGGCTACACCTTC	CASSLVSEGGYGYTF
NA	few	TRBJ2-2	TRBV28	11	TGTGCCTCAGGGAGGACCGGGGAGCTGTTTTTT	CASGRTGELFF
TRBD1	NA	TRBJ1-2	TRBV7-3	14	TGTGCCAGCAGCCTGGGACAGGGAGAGCATGGCTACACCTTC	CASSLGQGEHGYTF
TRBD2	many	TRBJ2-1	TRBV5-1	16	TGCGCCAGCAGCTTGGGAGTCGTTCTAGCGGGACACGAGCAGTTCTTC	CASSLGVVLAGHEQFF
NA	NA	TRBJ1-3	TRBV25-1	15	TGTGCCAGCAGTAGAAGGGGGTTGGGTGGAAACACCATATATTTT	CASSRRGLGGNTIYF
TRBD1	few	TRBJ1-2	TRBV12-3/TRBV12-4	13	TGTGCCAGCAGTGGACAGGGACTCTATGGCTACACCTTC	CASSGQGLYGYTF
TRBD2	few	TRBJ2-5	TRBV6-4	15	TGTGCCAGCAGTGAGGCTAGCGGGAGTTACGAGACCCAGTACTTC	CASSEASGSYETQYF
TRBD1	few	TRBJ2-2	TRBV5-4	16	TGTGCCAGCAGCCCGGCAGGACAGGGGGTAGGCGGGGAGCTGTTTTTT	CASSPAGQGVGGELFF
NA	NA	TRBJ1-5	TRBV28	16	TGTGCCAGCAGTTTATTTCAATCGGCGGGTTTACAGCCCCAGCATTTT	CASSLFQSAGLQPQHF
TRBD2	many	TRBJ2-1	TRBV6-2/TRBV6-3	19	TGTGCCAGCAGTCCGCCCCTGGGACTAGCGGGCAAAACCTACAATGAGCAGTTCTTC	CASSPPLGLAGKTYNEQFF
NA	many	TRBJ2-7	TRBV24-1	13	TGTGCCACCAGTGAGGGACTTTTCTACGAGCAGTACTTC	CATSEGLFYEQYF
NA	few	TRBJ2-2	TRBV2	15	TGTGCCAGCAATCCACAGGGAACGAACACCGGGGAGCTGTTTTTT	CASNPQGTNTGELFF
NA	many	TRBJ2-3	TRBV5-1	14	TGCGCCAGCAGCTTGGTCGGGAGTGGCGATACGCAGTATTTT	CASSLVGSGDTQYF
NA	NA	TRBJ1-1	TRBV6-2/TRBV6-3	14	TGTGCCAGCAGTTACTCGCATGGGGGCACTGAAGCTTTCTTT	CASSYSHGGTEAFF
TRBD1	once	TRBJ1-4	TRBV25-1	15	TGTGCCAGCAGTGAAAGGGGGACAGGGAATGAAAAACTGTTTTTT	CASSERGTGNEKLFF
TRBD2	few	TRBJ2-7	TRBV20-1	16	TGCAGTGCGCGGACTAGCGGGGGGTACTTCTCCTACGAGCAGTACTTC	CSARTSGGYFSYEQYF
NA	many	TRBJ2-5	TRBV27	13	TGTGCCAGCAGTTTAGGTGGAGTTGAGACCCAGTACTTC	CASSLGGVETQYF
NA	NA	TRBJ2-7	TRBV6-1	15	TGTGCCAGCAGTGCCTCTAGTGGAGGGGGACTCGAGCAGTACTTC	CASSASSGGGLEQYF
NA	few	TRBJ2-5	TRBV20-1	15	TGCAGTGCTAGAGAGGGGCAGGGGAGAAGAGAGACCCAGTACTTC	CSAREGQGRRETQYF
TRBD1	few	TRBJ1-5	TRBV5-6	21	TGTGCCAGCACCCCCCTCCGTCGGGACAGGGAATCATCGGGGTACAATCAGCCCCAGCATTTT	CASTPLRRDRESSGYNQPQHF
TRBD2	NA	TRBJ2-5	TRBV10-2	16	TGCGCCAGCAGTGAGTCGGGACTAGCGGCCCAAGAGACCCAGTACTTC	CASSESGLAAQETQYF
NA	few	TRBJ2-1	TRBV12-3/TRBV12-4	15	TGTGCCAGCAGTTTAAATCGACGAGACGGGAATGAGCAGTTCTTC	CASSLNRRDGNEQFF
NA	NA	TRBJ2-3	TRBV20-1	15	TGCAGTGCTAGAGCGGCAGGGTGGAAGCTAAATACGCAGTATTTT	CSARAAGWKLNTQYF
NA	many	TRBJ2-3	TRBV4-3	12	TGCGCCAGCAGCCCCCTCAAGGGTCCGCAGTATTTT	CASSPLKGPQYF
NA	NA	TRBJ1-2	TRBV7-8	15	TGTGCCAGCAGCTTAGAAATGGGGGGATACTATGGCTACACCTTC	CASSLEMGGYYGYTF
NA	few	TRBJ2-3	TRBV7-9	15	TGTGCCAGCAGCCTCGGGACCCCTGGGACAGATACGCAGTATTTT	CASSLGTPGTDTQYF
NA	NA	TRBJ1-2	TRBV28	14	TGTGCCAGCAGTTTGGGGCCCAGAGCTTATGGCTACACCTTC	CASSLGPRAYGYTF
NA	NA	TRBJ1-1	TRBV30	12	TGTGCCTGGAGCAGGGGTTTGGGTGAAGCTTTCTTT	CAWSRGLGEAFF
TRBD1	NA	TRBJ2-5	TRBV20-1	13	TGCAGTGCTAGGACAGGGGGCACGGAGACCCAGTACTTC	CSARTGGTETQYF
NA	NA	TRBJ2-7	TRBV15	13	TGTGCCACCAGCAGAGATAATCAGGGCGAGCAGTACTTC	CATSRDNQGEQYF
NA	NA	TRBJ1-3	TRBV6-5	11	TGTGCCAGCAGTTACTCAGACACCATATATTTT	CASSYSDTIYF
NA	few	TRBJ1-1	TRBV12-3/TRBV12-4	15	TGTGCCAGCAGCTCCCCTCGTCGGGGGAACACTGAAGCTTTCTTT	CASSSPRRGNTEAFF
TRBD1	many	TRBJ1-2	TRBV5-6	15	TGTGCCAGCAGCTTTTACGGGACAGTTAACTATGGCTACACCTTC	CASSFYGTVNYGYTF
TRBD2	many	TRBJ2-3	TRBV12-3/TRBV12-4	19	TGTGCCAGCAGTACCAGACTAGCGGAGATTAGGAGGGGCACAGATACGCAGTATTTT	CASSTRLAEIRRGTDTQYF
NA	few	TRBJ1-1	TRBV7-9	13	TGTGCCAGCAGCGTACAACAGGGTTCTGAAGCTTTCTTT	CASSVQQGSEAFF
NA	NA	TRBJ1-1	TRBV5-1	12	TGCGCCAGCAGCGAGATGAACACTGAAGCTTTCTTT	CASSEMNTEAFF
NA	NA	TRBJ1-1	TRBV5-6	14	TGTGCCAGCAGCTTCTCGGGGCGGGACACTGAAGCTTTCTTT	CASSFSGRDTEAFF
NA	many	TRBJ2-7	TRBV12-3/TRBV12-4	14	TGTGCCAGCAGTATACAGGGGGGGCTCTACGAGCAGTACTTC	CASSIQGGLYEQYF
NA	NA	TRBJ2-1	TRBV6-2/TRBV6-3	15	TGTGCCAGCAGCGGACAGTGGGACTCCTACAATGAGCAGTTCTTC	CASSGQWDSYNEQFF
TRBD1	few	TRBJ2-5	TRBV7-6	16	TGTGCCAGCAGCCCCCTATCGGGACAGGGCCAAGAGACCCAGTACTTC	CASSPLSGQGQETQYF
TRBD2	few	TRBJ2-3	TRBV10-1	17	TGCGCCAGCAGTGACGGCCCGAGCGGGAGAATCGCAGATACGCAGTATTTT	CASSDGPSGRIADTQYF
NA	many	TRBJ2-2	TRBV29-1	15	TGCAGCGGCCAGGACAGCCGATCGAACACCGGGGAGCTGTTTTTT	CSGQDSRSNTGELFF
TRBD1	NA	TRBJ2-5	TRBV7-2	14	TGTGCCAGCAGACAGGGGGCGGCTTGGGAGACCCAGTACTTC	CASRQGAAWETQYF
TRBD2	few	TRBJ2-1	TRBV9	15	TGTGCCAGCAGCGTAGCTGGCGGGAGCTACAATGAGCAGTTCTTC	CASSVAGGSYNEQFF
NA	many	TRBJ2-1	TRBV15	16	TGTGCCACCAGCAGAGAATCCCCAGGTTCCTACAATGAGCAGTTCTTC	CATSRESPGSYNEQFF
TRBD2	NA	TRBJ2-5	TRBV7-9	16	TGTGCCAGCAGCTTAATGCGGGGGGGCCCCCAAGAGACCCAGTACTTC	CASSLMRGGPQETQYF
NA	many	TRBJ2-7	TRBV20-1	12	TGCAGTGCCCCCTCGATCGGGGCCCGGCAGTACTTC	CSAPSIGARQYF
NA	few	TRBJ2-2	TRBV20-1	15	TGCAGTGCTAGAGGGGACGGTCGGGGTGTCGGGGAGCTGTTTTTT	CSARGDGRGVGELFF
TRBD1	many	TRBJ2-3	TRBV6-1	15	TGTGCCAGCAGTGATAGGGACAGGGTGTCAGATACGCAGTATTTT	CASSDRDRVSDTQYF
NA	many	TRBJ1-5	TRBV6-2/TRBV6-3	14	TGTGCCAGCAGATTCACACAGGGATACCAGCCCCAGCATTTT	CASRFTQGYQPQHF
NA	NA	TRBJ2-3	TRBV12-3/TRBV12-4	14	TGTGCCAGCACCCGAGGACAGATAGCAGATACGCAGTATTTT	CASTRGQIADTQYF
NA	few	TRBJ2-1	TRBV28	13	TGTGCCAGCGGAACATGGGACCTCAATGAGCAGTTCTTC	CASGTWDLNEQFF